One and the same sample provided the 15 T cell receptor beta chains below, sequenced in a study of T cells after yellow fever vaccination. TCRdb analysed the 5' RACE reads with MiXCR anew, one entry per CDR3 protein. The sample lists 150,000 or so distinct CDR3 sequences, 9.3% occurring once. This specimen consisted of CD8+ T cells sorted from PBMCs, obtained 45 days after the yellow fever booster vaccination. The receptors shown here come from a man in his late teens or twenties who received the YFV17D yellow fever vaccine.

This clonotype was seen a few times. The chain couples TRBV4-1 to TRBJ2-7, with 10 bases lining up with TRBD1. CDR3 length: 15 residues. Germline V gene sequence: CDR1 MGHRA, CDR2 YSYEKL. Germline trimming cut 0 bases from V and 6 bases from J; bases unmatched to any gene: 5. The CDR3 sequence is CASSQELGTGVEQYF. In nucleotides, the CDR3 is TGCGCCAGCAGCCAAGAACTTGGGACAGGGGTCGAGCAGTACTTC.

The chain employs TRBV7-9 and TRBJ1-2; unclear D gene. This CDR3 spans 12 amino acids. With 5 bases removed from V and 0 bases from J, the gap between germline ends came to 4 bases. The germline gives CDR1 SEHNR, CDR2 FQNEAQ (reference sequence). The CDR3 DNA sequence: TGTGCCAGCAGCCAACCTAACTATGGCTACACCTTC. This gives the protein CASSQPNYGYTF.

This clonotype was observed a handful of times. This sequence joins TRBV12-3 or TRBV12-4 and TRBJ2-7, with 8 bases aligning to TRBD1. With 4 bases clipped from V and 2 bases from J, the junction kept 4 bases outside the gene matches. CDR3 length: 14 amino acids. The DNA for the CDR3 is TGTGCCAGCAGTTCATCGACAGGGGCCTACGAGCAGTACTTC. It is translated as CASSSSTGAYEQYF.

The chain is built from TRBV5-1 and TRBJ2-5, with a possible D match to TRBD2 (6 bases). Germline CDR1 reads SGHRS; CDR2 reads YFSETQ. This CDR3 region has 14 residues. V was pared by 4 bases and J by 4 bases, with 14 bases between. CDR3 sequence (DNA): TGCGCCAGCAGCGCCCACTACGGGGGAGAGACCCAGTACTTC. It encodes CASSAHYGGETQYF. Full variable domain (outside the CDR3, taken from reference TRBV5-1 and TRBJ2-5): KAGVTQTPRYLIKTRGQQVTLSCSPISGHRSVSWYQQTPGQGLQFLFEYFSETQRNKGNFPGRFSGRQFSNSRSEMNVSTLELGDSALYLCASSAHYGGETQYFGPGTRLLVL.

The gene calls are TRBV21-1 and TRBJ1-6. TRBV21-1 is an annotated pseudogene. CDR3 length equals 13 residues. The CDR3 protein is CAGRDSYNSPLHF. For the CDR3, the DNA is TGTGCCGGACGGGACTCCTATAATTCACCCCTCCACTTT.

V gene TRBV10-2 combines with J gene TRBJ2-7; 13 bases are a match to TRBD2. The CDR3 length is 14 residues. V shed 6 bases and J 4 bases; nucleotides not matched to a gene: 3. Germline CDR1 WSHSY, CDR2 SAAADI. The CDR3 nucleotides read TGCGCCAGCAGCACGACTAGCGGGGGGTACGAGCAGTACTTC. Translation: CASSTTSGGYEQYF.

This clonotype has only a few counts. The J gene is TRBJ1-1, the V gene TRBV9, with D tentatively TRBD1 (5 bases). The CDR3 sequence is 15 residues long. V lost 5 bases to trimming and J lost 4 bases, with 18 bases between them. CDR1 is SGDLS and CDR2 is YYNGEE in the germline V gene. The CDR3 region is CASSSSGASGTEAFF. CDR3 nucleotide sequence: TGTGCCAGCAGTTCCAGTGGGGCTTCGGGCACTGAAGCTTTCTTT.

As DNA, the CDR3 is TGTGCCAGCAGTCCCTCAGGGGGGACCGGGGAGCTGTTTTTT. Its translation: CASSPSGGTGELFF. This chain connects TRBV27 to TRBJ2-2; TRBD1 might be the D (7 bases). Germline V gene data show CDR1 as MNHEY and CDR2 as SMNVEV (reference sequence). The CDR3 length is 14 residues. V gave up 5 bases and J gave up 5 bases, with 12 bases separating them.

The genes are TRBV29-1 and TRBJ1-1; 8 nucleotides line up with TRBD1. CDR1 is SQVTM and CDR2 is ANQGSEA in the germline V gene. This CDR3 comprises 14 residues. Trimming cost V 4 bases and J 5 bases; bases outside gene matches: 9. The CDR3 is CSVAGRTGRTEAFF. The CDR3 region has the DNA TGCAGCGTTGCGGGACGGACAGGGAGGACTGAAGCTTTCTTT.

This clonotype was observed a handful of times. The CDR3 protein is CASSLEAPYEQYV. The CDR3 DNA is TGTGCCAGCAGCTTAGAGGCTCCTTACGAGCAGTACGTC. This chain joins TRBV7-8 and TRBJ2-7; D unresolved. Between the trimmed V and J ends, which lost 1 base and 4 bases, there was a span of 8 bases. Germline V lookup: CDR1 SGHVS, CDR2 FQNEAQ. CDR3 length: 13 residues.

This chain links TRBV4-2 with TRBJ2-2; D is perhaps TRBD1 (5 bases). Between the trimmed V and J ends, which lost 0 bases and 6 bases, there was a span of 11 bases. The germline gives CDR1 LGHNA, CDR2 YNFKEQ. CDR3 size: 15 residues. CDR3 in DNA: TGTGCCAGCAGCCAAGATGTGTCCAGGGCCGGGGAGCTGTTTTTT. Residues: CASSQDVSRAGELFF.

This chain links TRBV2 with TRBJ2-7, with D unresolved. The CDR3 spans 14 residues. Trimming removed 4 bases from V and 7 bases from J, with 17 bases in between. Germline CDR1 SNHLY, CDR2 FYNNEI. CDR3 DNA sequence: TGTGCCAGCAGTGGATTAGGGCGGCTTGTGGAGCAGTACGTC. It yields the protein CASSGLGRLVEQYV.

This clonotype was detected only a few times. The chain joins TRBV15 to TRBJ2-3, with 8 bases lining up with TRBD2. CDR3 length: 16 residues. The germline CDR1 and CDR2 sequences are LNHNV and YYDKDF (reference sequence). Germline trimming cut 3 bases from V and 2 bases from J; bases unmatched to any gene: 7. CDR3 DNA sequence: TGTGCCACCAGCAGGGAACTAGCGGACCTCACAGATACGCAGTATTTT. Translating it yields CATSRELADLTDTQYF.

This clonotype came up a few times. CDR3 protein: CASSVAGTANTEAFF. CDR3 DNA: TGTGCCAGCAGCGTAGCTGGTACAGCAAACACTGAAGCTTTCTTT. V is TRBV9 and J is TRBJ1-1; D is ambiguous. This CDR3 spans 15 amino acids. The germline V and J ends were trimmed by 0 bases and 2 bases, with 11 bases remaining between them. The germline V gene has CDR1 SGDLS and CDR2 YYNGEE.

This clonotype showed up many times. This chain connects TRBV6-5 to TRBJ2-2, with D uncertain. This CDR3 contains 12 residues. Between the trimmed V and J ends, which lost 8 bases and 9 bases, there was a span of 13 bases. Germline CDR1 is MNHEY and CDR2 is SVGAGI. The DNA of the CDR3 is TGTGCCAGCGGACCCGATACCCGGGAGCTGTTTTTT. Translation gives CASGPDTRELFF.